These 27 T cell receptor beta chains originate from one sample sequenced in a study of cytomegalovirus exposure and HLA in healthy donors. The PCR used 60 Vbeta and 13 Jbeta primers. Only in-frame clones appear in the TCRdb table, and some are missing; sequencing was by immunoSEQ multiplex PCR. The sample consists of about 130,000 clones, 60% to 85% of them appearing once. Sequenced material: PBMCs. The receptors here all came from a woman in her 40s in good health and CMV-seronegative.

A note on this clone: One end of the junction does not line up with germline, which may come from a read error. The V call is TRBV5-1, the J call TRBJ2-6; D perhaps matches TRBD1 (5 bases). CDR1 and CDR2 (germline): SGHRS, YFSETQ. This CDR3 region has 18 residues. CDR3 sequence reads: CASSLVGQVRSGANGLTF. The CDR3 coding sequence is TGCGCCAGCAGCTTGGTAGGCCAGGTGCGTTCTGGGGCCAACGGCCTGACTTTC.

This sequence joins TRBV9 and TRBJ2-5; the D gene is possibly TRBD2 (5 bases). There are 14 residues in the CDR3. Germline lookup yields CDR1 SGDLS and CDR2 YYNGEE. V lost 4 bases and J 2 bases, leaving 12 bases between the germline ends. CDR3 sequence (DNA): TGTGCCAGCAGCCCCCCAGCGGCTCAAGAGACCCAGTACTTC. Protein sequence: CASSPPAAQETQYF.

V and J are TRBV28 and TRBJ1-6; the D gene is possibly TRBD1 (5 bases). Germline loops: CDR1 MDHEN, CDR2 SYDVKM. V was shortened by 8 bases and J by 9 bases, with 11 bases between the two germline ends. The CDR3 length is 12 residues. Here the CDR3 reads CASVSGFSPLHF. The CDR3 DNA is TGTGCCAGCGTATCAGGGTTTTCACCCCTCCACTTT.

CDR3 nucleotide sequence: TGTGCCATCACCGACAGGGAACCATACAATGAGCAGTTCTTC. Translated, it gives CAITDREPYNEQFF. V and J are TRBV10-3 and TRBJ2-1; 7 nucleotides line up with TRBD1. The CDR3 totals 14 residues. J was trimmed by 4 bases and V by 7 bases; bases with no gene match: 7. Germline lookup yields CDR1 ENHRY and CDR2 SYGVKD.

This clone was counted once. The chain carries TRBV28 and TRBJ1-1; D is uncertain. V was trimmed by 7 bases and J by 4 bases, leaving 10 bases between them. This CDR3 spans 12 amino acids. CDR1 is MDHEN and CDR2 is SYDVKM in the germline V gene. As DNA, the CDR3 is TGTGCCAGCACCAAGACGGGCACTGAAGCTTTCTTT. Its protein is CASTKTGTEAFF.

This clone was seen just once. The gene calls are TRBV2 and TRBJ1-4; D might be TRBD1 (5 bases). V was shortened by 7 bases and J by 4 bases, with 13 bases between the two germline ends. Germline CDR1 SNHLY, CDR2 FYNNEI. This CDR3 has 14 residues. This chain's CDR3 is CASMGGRLNEKLFF. The CDR3, as DNA: TGTGCCAGCATGGGGGGGAGACTTAATGAAAAACTGTTTTTT. The entire variable domain, with the rest obtained from reference TRBV2 and TRBJ1-4, is as follows: EPEVTQTPSHQVTQMGQEVILRCVPISNHLYFYWYRQILGQKVEFLVSFYNNEISEKSEIFDDQFSVERPDGSNFTLKIRSTKLEDSAMYFCASMGGRLNEKLFFGSGTQLSVL.

V gene TRBV27 combines with J gene TRBJ2-5; tentatively, D is TRBD1 (5 bases). The CDR3 loop spans 11 amino acids. Trimming took 10 bases from V and 4 from J, leaving 10 bases between them. Germline-derived CDR1 and CDR2 are MNHEY and SMNVEV (reference sequence). The CDR3 protein is CAIGRGETQYF. CDR3 DNA: TGTGCCATCGGTAGGGGAGAGACCCAGTACTTC.

V and J are TRBV19 and TRBJ2-2; 9 bases match TRBD1. This CDR3 comprises 18 residues. V lost 6 bases to trimming and J lost 4 bases; unmatched junction nucleotides: 15. Germline CDR1 is LNHDA and CDR2 is SQIVND (reference sequence). CDR3 region: CASSPAIGQGMSTGELFF. Here the CDR3 DNA reads TGTGCCAGTAGCCCCGCTATTGGACAGGGGATGTCCACCGGGGAGCTGTTTTTT.

The chain couples TRBV28 to TRBJ1-2; D is possibly TRBD1 (6 bases). The CDR3 covers 13 residues. The germline V and J ends were trimmed by 11 bases and 4 bases, with 17 bases remaining between them. The germline V gene has CDR1 MDHEN and CDR2 SYDVKM. CDR3 DNA: TGTGCCGGCACCTCGCGGGGGCGCTATGGCTACACCTTC. The encoded protein is CAGTSRGRYGYTF.

The chain uses TRBV5-1 and TRBJ2-1, with a possible D match to TRBD2 (5 bases). The CDR3 contains 14 residues. Trimming removed 2 bases at V and 8 bases at J, with 14 bases between. Germline V gives CDR1 SGHRS, CDR2 YFSETQ. The CDR3 region has the DNA TGCGCCAGCAGCTTCAGCGGTCCGGACGATGAGCAGTTCTTC. This sequence encodes CASSFSGPDDEQFF.

V usage is TRBV18 and J usage is TRBJ1-5, with unresolved D. CDR1 and CDR2 (germline): KGHSH, LQKENI. The V end was cut by 6 bases, the J end by 8 bases, with 14 bases between. The CDR3 runs to 13 residues. The CDR3 coding sequence is TGTGCCAGCTCGGCAGCGGGGAATGAGCCCCAGCATTTT. Amino acid sequence: CASSAAGNEPQHF.

V and J are TRBV21-1 and TRBJ2-3; the DNA was not compared with TRBD2, the D call given in the table. TRBV21-1 is classified as a pseudogene. The CDR3 has 18 amino acids. In DNA, the CDR3 is TGTGCCAGCAGCAAAGGTCCGATAGCGGGAGCATCGGGAGATACGCAGTATTTT. Translation gives CASSKGPIAGASGDTQYF.

The CDR3 sequence is CASSQTGPAGGLIGELFF. The CDR3 DNA sequence: TGTGCCAGCAGCCAAACCGGACCAGCGGGAGGGCTAATCGGGGAGCTGTTTTTT. V gene TRBV4-2 combines with J gene TRBJ2-2; 10 nucleotides match TRBD2. Germline CDR1 reads LGHNA; CDR2 reads YNFKEQ. The CDR3 length is 18 residues. The V and J ends lost 2 bases and 7 bases, in that order; junction bases with no gene match: 13.

V is TRBV28 and J is TRBJ2-3; TRBD2 might be the D (6 bases). This CDR3 is built from 14 residues. The V gene's germline CDR1 is MDHEN and CDR2 SYDVKM. The V end was cut by 5 bases, the J end by 2 bases, with 11 bases between. CDR3 in amino acids: CASSPGGITDTQYF. DNA of the CDR3: TGTGCCAGCAGTCCCGGCGGGATCACAGATACGCAGTATTTT.

In regard to this clone: A junction end diverges from the germline sequence, so it may reflect a read error. The gene calls are TRBV7-9 and TRBJ2-7, with D maybe TRBD1 (5 bases). The CDR3 contains 15 residues. CDR1 is SEHNR, CDR2 FQNEAQ, per germline (reference sequence). CDR3 region: CSSSSQGAEVYEQYF. CDR3 in DNA: TGTTCCAGCAGCAGTCAGGGTGCCGAGGTCTACGAGCAGTACTTC.

This chain links TRBV7-2 with TRBJ2-1, with 9 bases lining up with TRBD2. Germline values: CDR1 SGHTA, CDR2 FQGNSA. The CDR3 has 15 amino acids. V shed 6 bases and J 7 bases; nucleotides not matched to a gene: 10. The CDR3 loop reads CASSPSGAVLNEQFF. In DNA form, the CDR3 reads TGTGCCAGCAGTCCTAGCGGGGCTGTGTTGAATGAGCAGTTCTTC.

The chain combines TRBV19 with TRBJ1-6; 10 bases align to TRBD1. This CDR3 has 17 residues. Per the germline V gene, CDR1 is LNHDA and CDR2 is SQIVND (reference sequence). V lost 4 bases, J lost 4 bases, and 7 bases stayed unmatched. The CDR3 loop is CASSNSGTGDYNSPLHF. The CDR3 nucleotides read TGTGCCAGTAGTAACTCCGGGACAGGGGATTATAATTCACCCCTCCACTTT.

The chain couples TRBV7-8 to TRBJ1-2; D is perhaps TRBD1 (6 bases). Per the germline V gene, CDR1 is SGHVS and CDR2 is FQNEAQ. Trimming removed 2 bases at V and 4 bases at J, with 14 bases between. The CDR3 is 15 amino acids. CDR3 loop: CASSLWAGEGYGYTF. The CDR3 DNA reads as TGTGCCAGCAGCTTATGGGCAGGGGAGGGCTATGGCTACACCTTC.

V gene TRBV6-4 combines with J gene TRBJ1-2; D possibly corresponds to TRBD1 (5 bases). Trimming took off 2 bases at V and 7 bases at J, with 8 bases between the two ends. Germline lookup yields CDR1 MRHNA and CDR2 SNTAGT. The CDR3 sequence is 12 residues long. The CDR3 loop reads CASSDRGSGYTF. In nucleotides, the CDR3 is TGTGCCAGCAGTGACAGGGGAAGTGGCTACACCTTC.

The rearrangement joins TRBV6-1 to TRBJ2-5; 9 nucleotides agree with TRBD2. In germline, CDR1 is MNHNS, CDR2 SASEGT. The CDR3 consists of 17 residues. V was pared by 4 bases and J by 4 bases, with 13 bases of the junction left unmatched. The CDR3 region is CASSARAGSGGRETQYF. The CDR3 DNA sequence: TGTGCCAGCAGTGCACGTGCTGGCAGCGGGGGGAGAGAGACCCAGTACTTC.

The chain recombines TRBV21-1 with TRBJ1-5; the listed D gene, TRBD1, was not tested against the DNA. TRBV21-1 is listed as a pseudogene. The CDR3 length is 15 residues. This chain's CDR3 is CASSKLGASNQPQHF. CDR3 bases: TGTGCCAGCAGCAAACTGGGGGCTAGCAATCAGCCCCAGCATTTT.

J is TRBJ1-1 and V is TRBV6-1; 7 nucleotides line up with TRBD1. Germline trimming cut 4 bases from V and 6 bases from J; bases unmatched to any gene: 8. There are 14 residues in the CDR3. Germline V gene sequence: CDR1 MNHNS, CDR2 SASEGT. The CDR3 is CASSGQGEGAEAFF. In DNA, the CDR3 is TGTGCCAGCAGTGGTCAGGGGGAAGGTGCTGAAGCTTTCTTT.

This clone is a singleton in its sample. V is TRBV4-2 and J is TRBJ1-1; 7 bases match TRBD1. The CDR3 covers 18 residues. V lost 0 bases to trimming and J lost 0 bases; unmatched junction nucleotides: 10. Germline loops: CDR1 LGHNA, CDR2 YNFKEQ. CDR3 region: CASSQDLGQAGMNTEAFF. The CDR3 nucleotides read TGTGCCAGCAGCCAAGATCTCGGACAGGCCGGTATGAACACTGAAGCTTTCTTT.

CDR3 nucleotides: TGTGCCAGCAGTCCGCCGGGTCCCGAAGCTTTCTTT. This codes for CASSPPGPEAFF. The V and J genes are TRBV2 and TRBJ1-1; no definite D call. V lost 5 bases and J 8 bases, leaving 12 bases between the germline ends. Looked up from germline, CDR1 is SNHLY and CDR2 is FYNNEI. This CDR3 has 12 residues. Together with reference TRBV2 and TRBJ1-1, the CDR3 gives the full variable domain: EPEVTQTPSHQVTQMGQEVILRCVPISNHLYFYWYRQILGQKVEFLVSFYNNEISEKSEIFDDQFSVERPDGSNFTLKIRSTKLEDSAMYFCASSPPGPEAFFGQGTRLTVV.

The CDR3 DNA sequence: TGTGCCAGTAGCCCTCCCCCCGGGACAGGGGAAGTTAGGGGCTACACCTTC. Its protein product is CASSPPPGTGEVRGYTF. The chain recombines TRBV19 with TRBJ1-2; the match to TRBD1 covers 10 bases. The CDR3 has 17 amino acids. V lost 6 bases to trimming and J lost 8 bases; unmatched junction nucleotides: 18. In germline, CDR1 is LNHDA, CDR2 SQIVND (reference sequence).

V and J are TRBV6-6 and TRBJ2-5; 7 nucleotides line up with TRBD1. The CDR3 contains 13 residues. Germline values: CDR1 MNHNY, CDR2 SVGAGI (reference sequence). V lost 5 bases to trimming and J lost 4 bases; unmatched junction nucleotides: 4. The CDR3: CASSPRTGETQYF. CDR3 DNA sequence: TGTGCCAGCAGTCCCCGGACAGGAGAGACCCAGTACTTC.

This chain connects TRBV19 to TRBJ2-3; no clear D gene. Per the germline V gene, CDR1 is LNHDA and CDR2 is SQIVND (reference sequence). The CDR3 is made up of 13 amino acids. V shed 8 bases and J shed 7 bases, with 16 bases lying between them. The CDR3 DNA sequence: TGTGCCAGTGTTTCCCCGGCTACTAATACGCAGTATTTT. Its protein product is CASVSPATNTQYF.